The clone carrying this TCR beta chain was counted a few times. This sample was included in a study of T-cell reconstitution after alpha-beta-depleted transplantation in children. As it was prepared, the TCRbeta library received unique molecular identifiers. From the PCR reads, TCRdb called clonotypes with MiXCR, one entry per CDR3 protein. The table lists about 210,000 distinct CDR3 sequences, approximately 17% of them singletons. The germline V and J ends were trimmed by 5 bases and 0 bases, with 8 bases remaining between them. The CDR3 totals 14 residues. Looked up from germline, CDR1 is SSHAT and CDR2 is FNYEAQ (reference sequence).

This clonotype was sampled from a male patient aged 2-15 years who had a stem cell transplant for acute lymphoblastic leukemia, so the T cells may come from the graft donor. The sample consisted of PBMCs, mostly from graft donor cells, taken 360 days after TCRalphabeta/CD19-depleted stem cell transplant. V and J are TRBV7-7 and TRBJ1-3, with D hard to call. The CDR3 DNA is TGTGCCAGCAGCCCAGAGTTCTCTGGAAACACCATATATTTT. This codes for CASSPEFSGNTIYF.